These 5 T cell receptor beta chains share one sample of origin, sequenced in a study of a mutant IDH1 vaccine in newly diagnosed glioma. Documented time point: week 11, during vaccination. Each dose of the vaccine consisted of 300 ug of mutant IDH1 20-mer peptide, with topical imiquimod. Measured with immunoSEQ multiplex PCR; TCRdb has only the in-frame clones, and not every one. The sample holds roughly 120,000 clones, 80% seen once. The antigens for these receptors are not known. The specimen comprised PBMCs, sampled from a glioma patient whose treatment included an IDH1 peptide vaccine. The receptors were gathered from a middle-aged man with glioma.

The V gene is TRBV5-1, the J gene TRBJ1-3; 10 nucleotides agree with TRBD1. Germline CDR1 is SGHRS and CDR2 is YFSETQ. Trimming took 4 bases from V and 4 from J; bases not matched to a gene: 5. This CDR3 spans 15 amino acids. The CDR3 bases are TGCGCCAGCAGCCCCGGGACAGGGGTAGGAAACACCATATATTTT. Its protein product is CASSPGTGVGNTIYF. Complete variable domain (other parts from reference TRBV5-1 and TRBJ1-3): KAGVTQTPRYLIKTRGQQVTLSCSPISGHRSVSWYQQTPGQGLQFLFEYFSETQRNKGNFPGRFSGRQFSNSRSEMNVSTLELGDSALYLCASSPGTGVGNTIYFGEGSWLTVV.

V gene TRBV6-5 combines with J gene TRBJ2-7; D is possibly TRBD1 or TRBD2 (5 bases each). The V gene lost 5 bases and the J gene lost 11 bases, with 13 bases spanning the gap. The CDR3 covers 11 residues. CDR1 and CDR2 (germline): MNHEY, SVGAGI. CDR3 nucleotides: TGTGCCAGCAGTCTAGGGACGGGGAAGTACTTC. It yields the protein CASSLGTGKYF.

The chain has TRBV10-2 and TRBJ2-5; the match to TRBD2 covers 12 bases. The CDR3 has 19 residues. From germline, CDR1 is WSHSY and CDR2 SAAADI. J gave up 2 bases and V 7 bases, and 17 bases lay outside the gene matches. The CDR3 loop reads CASTTSGLAGGEWQETQYF. CDR3 DNA sequence: TGCGCCAGCACTACTAGTGGTCTAGCGGGGGGGGAGTGGCAAGAGACCCAGTACTTC.

This chain connects TRBV4-1 to TRBJ1-6, with 8 bases lining up with TRBD1. The CDR3 extends over 15 amino acids. Germline loops: CDR1 MGHRA, CDR2 YSYEKL. The J segment lost 9 bases and the V segment lost 0 bases, leaving 4 bases of the junction unmatched. The CDR3 sequence: CASSQDRGLGSPLHF. CDR3 sequence (DNA): TGCGCCAGCAGCCAAGACAGGGGGCTCGGTTCACCCCTCCACTTT.

The rearrangement links TRBV27 to TRBJ1-4; D unresolved. Trimming took 3 bases from V and 8 from J, leaving 10 bases between them. The CDR3 is 13 amino acids. Germline CDR1 MNHEY, CDR2 SMNVEV (reference sequence). CDR3: CASSLPGREKLFF. CDR3 in DNA: TGTGCCAGCAGTTTGCCGGGGAGAGAAAAACTGTTTTTT.